These T cell receptor beta chains were read from a single sample in a study. Generated by immunoSEQ multiplex PCR, the TCRdb table keeps only in-frame clones and is missing some. The data hold 60,000 to 75,000 clones, with 85% to 95% observed a single time. The specimen sequenced was PBMCs. The receptors were sampled from a man in his forties with rheumatoid arthritis. Each CDR3 is given with its conserved first and last residue. A D gene is named only where the DNA matches it firmly. Rows give clone size only sometimes, using once, few, many, or a class for an expanded clone.

v_call	j_call	clone_size	d_call	cdr3_aa	cdr3_nt
TRBV6-6	TRBJ2-3	NA	TRBD2	CASRPGEGSLTDTQYF	TGTGCCAGCAGGCCCGGGGAGGGCAGCCTCACAGATACGCAGTATTTT
TRBV3-1/TRBV3-2	TRBJ2-5	NA	NA	CASSQTIGARETQYF	TGTGCCAGCAGCCAAACAATAGGGGCGCGAGAGACCCAGTACTTC
TRBV18	TRBJ1-3	NA	NA	CASSPPARNTIYF	TGTGCCAGCTCACCACCGGCGCGGAACACCATATATTTT
TRBV27	TRBJ1-6	NA	NA	CASSLGPAYNSPLHF	TGTGCCAGCAGTTTAGGGCCGGCTTATAATTCACCCCTCCACTTT
TRBV7-2	TRBJ1-2	NA	NA	CASSLARANYGYTF	TGTGCCAGCAGCTTAGCCAGGGCAAACTATGGCTACACCTTC
TRBV5-1	TRBJ1-1	NA	NA	CASSLIRGGTEAFF	TGCGCCAGCAGCTTGATTCGGGGGGGCACTGAAGCTTTCTTT
TRBV9	TRBJ2-1	NA	TRBD1	CASSVEGWTGTHNEQFF	TGTGCCAGCAGCGTAGAAGGTTGGACAGGGACACACAATGAGCAGTTCTTC
TRBV5-1	TRBJ1-4	NA	NA	CASSLEGRTATNEKLFF	TGCGCCAGCAGCTTGGAAGGGCGTACCGCAACTAATGAAAAACTGTTTTTT
TRBV29-1	TRBJ1-1	NA	NA	CSVMNGNTEAFF	TGCAGCGTTATGAACGGGAACACTGAAGCTTTCTTT
TRBV29-1	TRBJ1-1	NA	NA	CSGGGQGAGTEAFF	TGCAGCGGGGGCGGACAAGGGGCCGGTACTGAAGCTTTCTTT
TRBV6-5	TRBJ2-2	NA	NA	CASTLRRGESGELFF	TGTGCCAGCACCCTACGAAGGGGAGAGTCCGGGGAGCTGTTTTTT
TRBV6-5	TRBJ1-2	NA	TRBD1	CASSLDREANYGYTF	TGTGCCAGCAGTTTGGACAGGGAAGCTAACTATGGCTACACCTTC
TRBV4-1	TRBJ1-2	NA	TRBD1	CASSPGDRGLAYGYTF	TGCGCCAGCAGCCCAGGGGACAGGGGGCTTGCCTATGGCTACACCTTC
TRBV27	TRBJ1-5	NA	NA	CASRTQGGSNQPQHF	TGTGCCAGCAGAACCCAGGGTGGGAGCAATCAGCCCCAGCATTTT
TRBV28	TRBJ1-5	NA	NA	CASSFQGGDQPQHF	TGTGCCAGCAGTTTTCAGGGTGGGGATCAGCCCCAGCATTTT
TRBV4-1	TRBJ2-6	NA	TRBD1	CASSQSPGQGSGANVLTF	TGCGCCAGCAGCCAGAGCCCGGGACAGGGGTCTGGGGCCAACGTCCTGACTTTC
TRBV6-7	TRBJ1-2	NA	NA	CASSYRGRVVYGYTF	TGTGCCAGCAGTTACCGAGGGAGGGTGGTCTATGGCTACACCTTC
TRBV19	TRBJ2-3	NA	TRBD2	CASSMGSTSGRTDTQYF	TGTGCCAGTAGTATGGGGTCGACTAGCGGACGCACAGATACGCAGTATTTT
TRBV21-1	TRBJ1-1	NA	NA	CASSACPFIDTEAFF	TGTGCCAGCAGCGCCTGTCCATTCATCGACACTGAAGCTTTCTTT
TRBV4-2	TRBJ1-2	NA	NA	CASSQARQANYGYTF	TGTGCCAGCAGCCAAGCGAGACAGGCTAACTATGGCTACACCTTC
TRBV7-8	TRBJ2-7	NA	NA	CASSLGPSEQYF	TGTGCCAGCAGCCTTGGCCCATCCGAGCAGTACTTC
TRBV5-1	TRBJ2-3	NA	NA	CASRRDFPGVDTQYF	TGCGCCAGCAGACGGGACTTCCCGGGTGTAGATACGCAGTATTTT
TRBV9	TRBJ2-3	NA	TRBD1	CASSQGTGTYTQYF	TGTGCCAGCAGCCAGGGGACAGGTACTTATACGCAGTATTTT
TRBV6-5	TRBJ1-5	NA	NA	CASSLRGEYQPQHF	TGTGCCAGCAGTTTACGAGGGGAATATCAGCCCCAGCATTTT
TRBV5-4	TRBJ2-7	NA	TRBD1	CASSYGTGGPYEQYF	TGTGCCAGCAGCTACGGGACAGGGGGACCCTACGAGCAGTACTTC
TRBV11-2	TRBJ1-3	once	TRBD1	CASSNPDRRTSGNTIYF	TGTGCCAGCAGCAACCCGGACAGGCGCACCTCTGGAAACACCATATATTTT
TRBV2	TRBJ1-1	NA	NA	CASSEEYSTEAFF	TGTGCCAGCAGTGAAGAGTATAGCACTGAAGCTTTCTTT
TRBV7-2	TRBJ2-1	NA	NA	CASSLRDSTSYNEQFF	TGTGCCAGCAGCTTAAGGGACTCAACCTCCTACAATGAGCAGTTCTTC
TRBV28	TRBJ2-7	NA	NA	CASSYESHEQYF	TGTGCCAGCAGTTACGAATCCCACGAGCAGTACTTC
TRBV3-1/TRBV3-2	TRBJ2-4	NA	NA	CASSQRTSGLAKNIQYF	TGTGCCAGCAGCCAACGGACCTCGGGGTTAGCCAAAAACATTCAGTACTTC
TRBV7-3	TRBJ2-5	NA	NA	CASSLLEQETQYF	TGTGCCAGCAGCTTACTCGAACAAGAGACCCAGTACTTC
TRBV28	TRBJ1-5	NA	NA	CASSWIGPQPQHF	TGTGCCAGCAGTTGGATAGGGCCTCAGCCCCAGCATTTT
TRBV14	TRBJ2-5	NA	TRBD1	CASSRTGASYQETQYF	TGTGCCAGCAGTCGGACAGGGGCCTCGTACCAAGAGACCCAGTACTTC
TRBV5-8	TRBJ1-1	NA	NA	CASSPPLRSIKVEAFF	TGTGCCAGCAGTCCACCTCTACGGAGCATTAAAGTTGAAGCTTTCTTT
TRBV7-2	TRBJ2-1	NA	TRBD2	CASSLAPQRGGYNEQFF	TGTGCCAGCAGCTTAGCGCCCCAGCGGGGGGGCTACAATGAGCAGTTCTTC
TRBV7-9	TRBJ1-4	NA	NA	CASSLSRGNEKLFF	TGTGCCAGCAGCCTCAGTCGAGGTAATGAAAAACTGTTTTTT
TRBV18	TRBJ2-2	NA	NA	CASSPGATGELFF	TGTGCCAGCTCACCAGGTGCCACCGGGGAGCTGTTTTTT
TRBV18	TRBJ2-1	NA	NA	CASSPSTPGTTTSNEQFF	TGTGCCAGCTCACCAAGCACTCCCGGGACAACCACGAGCAATGAGCAGTTCTTC
TRBV25-1	TRBJ2-5	NA	NA	CASSAGAVETQYF	TGTGCCAGCAGTGCGGGCGCGGTAGAGACCCAGTACTTC
TRBV4-3	TRBJ2-7	NA	NA	CASSRSGYEQYF	TGCGCCAGCAGCCGGTCGGGCTACGAGCAGTACTTC
TRBV4-3	TRBJ2-1	once	NA	CASSQEALLDEQFF	TGCGCCAGCAGCCAAGAAGCCCTTTTGGATGAGCAGTTCTTC
TRBV18	TRBJ2-7	NA	TRBD1	CASSPPGQGKGYEQYF	TGTGCCAGCTCACCACCGGGACAGGGGAAGGGATACGAGCAGTACTTC
TRBV6-2/TRBV6-3	TRBJ1-2	NA	NA	CASSYSGPNYGYTF	TGTGCCAGCAGTTACTCGGGCCCTAACTATGGCTACACCTTC
TRBV24-1	TRBJ2-1	NA	NA	CATSDFSGPRGVSYNEQFF	TGTGCCACCAGTGATTTTTCCGGGCCCCGAGGGGTGTCCTACAATGAGCAGTTCTTC
TRBV7-6	TRBJ2-6	NA	NA	CASSLITGTSSGANVLTF	TGTGCCAGCAGCTTGATAACAGGCACATCCTCTGGGGCCAACGTCCTGACTTTC
TRBV24-1	TRBJ2-1	NA	NA	CATSDPGRPGNEQFF	TGTGCCACCAGTGACCCCGGACGCCCGGGCAATGAGCAGTTCTTC
TRBV5-1	TRBJ2-1	NA	NA	CASSWVPGQNYNEQFF	TGCGCCAGCAGCTGGGTCCCGGGACAAAACTACAATGAGCAGTTCTTC
TRBV6-2/TRBV6-3	TRBJ1-1	NA	NA	CASSSTEGAAFF	TGTGCCAGCAGTTCGACAGAGGGAGCTGCTTTCTTT
TRBV9	TRBJ2-1	NA	NA	CASSPSAGTYNEQFF	TGTGCCAGCAGCCCGAGCGCGGGGACTTACAATGAGCAGTTCTTC
TRBV4-3	TRBJ2-1	NA	TRBD2	CASSQVAGGTVHNEQFF	TGCGCCAGCAGCCAGGTAGCGGGAGGGACGGTCCACAATGAGCAGTTCTTC
TRBV5-8	TRBJ1-5	NA	NA	CASSPWGVGNQPQHF	TGTGCCAGCAGTCCCTGGGGGGTAGGCAATCAGCCCCAGCATTTT